This TCR beta chain appears in the sequencing data of a study of blood T cell repertoires in COVID-19. Sequencing was performed with immunoSEQ multiplex PCR; in TCRdb, only in-frame clones are kept and a portion is missing. The repertoire includes about 130,000 clones, about nine tenths of them detected once, and about 4.4% sits in the top ten. The CDR3 has 12 amino acids. Trimming left V 3 bases short and J 10 bases short, with 10 bases between. The germline V gene encodes CDR1 MDHEN and CDR2 SYDVKM. This TCR was sampled from a man in his fifties who had recovered from COVID-19. The chain is built from TRBV28 and TRBJ2-1; no firm D call. The sequenced sample consisted of PBMCs or T cells enriched from blood (not recorded which). In nucleotides, the CDR3 is TGTGCCAGCAGTTTCTCGAGTTGGGAGCAGTTCTTC. It is translated as CASSFSSWEQFF. Based on the CDR3 plus reference TRBV28 and TRBJ2-1, the full variable domain is DVKVTQSSRYLVKRTGEKVFLECVQDMDHENMFWYRQDPGLGLRLIYFSYDVKMKEKGDIPEGYSVSREKKERFSLILESASTNQTSMYLCASSFSSWEQFFGPGTRLTVL.